The 21 T cell receptor beta chains presented below share a single source sample, sequenced in a study of blood T cells in healthy people across ages. Sample-barcoded 5' priming and a J-beta primer mix drove a second PCR of 7 to 11 cycles. A single record per CDR3 protein comes from TCRdb applying MiXCR to the 5' RACE reads. The sample has about 770,000 distinct CDR3 sequences, 40% to 50% seen once; the top ten hold roughly 19%. Input material: blood. The receptors shown here come from a man aged 60 to 69 in good health.

This clonotype turned up a few times. J is TRBJ1-2 and V is TRBV7-2; TRBD1 aligns across 9 bases. This CDR3 has 15 residues. The junction had 11 bases not matched to a gene; V was cut back by 0 bases and J by 12 bases. CDR1 and CDR2 from the germline V gene are SGHTA and FQGNSA. In DNA, the CDR3 is TGTGCCAGCAGCTTAGCCTACTTGGGACAGGGAAAAGACACCTTC. Protein sequence: CASSLAYLGQGKDTF. Together with reference TRBV7-2 and TRBJ1-2, the CDR3 gives the full variable domain: GAGVSQSPSNKVTEKGKDVELRCDPISGHTALYWYRQSLGQGLEFLIYFQGNSAPDKSGLPSDRFSAERTGGSVSTLTIQRTQQEDSAVYLCASSLAYLGQGKDTFGSGTRLTVV.

The chain is built from TRBV4-3 and TRBJ2-3, with TRBD2 identical over 10 bases. This CDR3 region has 18 residues. CDR1 LGHNA and CDR2 YSLEER come from the germline V gene. V shed 1 base and J 5 bases; nucleotides not matched to a gene: 12. CDR3 in DNA: TGCGCCAGCAGCCAAGGGTGGAGCAGCGGGGGGGTGGTAGATACGCAGTATTTT. This encodes CASSQGWSSGGVVDTQYF.

This chain links TRBV11-2 with TRBJ2-7, with 9 bases lining up with TRBD2. Losses at the gene ends were 3 bases for V and 5 bases for J; bases not matched to a gene: 5. Germline V gives CDR1 SGHAT, CDR2 FQNNGV. The CDR3 sequence is 14 residues long. CDR3 residues: CASSFGRGGDEQYF. The DNA for the CDR3 is TGTGCCAGCAGCTTTGGGCGGGGGGGTGACGAGCAGTACTTC.

This rearrangement joins TRBV5-1 to TRBJ2-7; D possibly corresponds to TRBD1 (6 bases). The germline gives CDR1 SGHRS, CDR2 YFSETQ. The CDR3 loop spans 15 amino acids. The V gene lost 3 bases and the J gene lost 2 bases, with 15 bases spanning the gap. The CDR3 bases are TGCGCCAGCAGCTGGGATACAGGGACCCCCTACGAGCAGTACTTC. Translating it yields CASSWDTGTPYEQYF.

J is TRBJ2-5 and V is TRBV28; D might be TRBD1 or TRBD2, each matching 5 bases. With the DNA end fitting TRBJ2-7 better, the J assignment may be wrong. The CDR3 is made up of 14 amino acids. CDR1 MDHEN and CDR2 SYDVKM come from the germline V gene. The CDR3 DNA follows: TGTGCCAGCAGCCCGGCTTGGGGGTGGGGCGAGCAGTACTTC. Amino acid sequence: CASSPAWGWGEQYF.

Worth noting for this clonotype: A much larger clonotype is one base distant, so this may be a read error. This sequence joins TRBV6-1 and TRBJ1-2, with D tentatively TRBD1 (6 bases). CDR1 is MNHNS and CDR2 is SASEGT in the germline V gene. This CDR3 comprises 17 residues. For the CDR3, the DNA is TGTGCCAGCAGGCCTTCGATAGGGCAGGGGCTTAACTATGACTACACCTTC. Its translation: CASRPSIGQGLNYDYTF.

The V gene is TRBV5-5, the J gene TRBJ1-2; no clear D. The CDR3 extends over 16 amino acids. Trimming cost V 0 bases and J 7 bases, with 19 bases left between them. The V gene's germline CDR1 is SGHKS and CDR2 YYEKEE (reference sequence). The CDR3 here is CASSLEGPTSHGGYTF. The CDR3 DNA sequence: TGTGCCAGCAGCTTGGAAGGCCCTACCTCTCACGGTGGCTACACCTTC.

The chain uses TRBV29-1 and TRBJ1-1; D perhaps matches TRBD1 (5 bases). The CDR3 length is 13 residues. The V end lost 4 bases, the J end lost 5 bases, and 14 bases lay between the germline ends. Germline assignment: CDR1 SQVTM and CDR2 ANQGSEA. CDR3 sequence (DNA): TGCAGCGTTGTGGCAGGGCTCGGGACTGAAGCTTTCTTT. This gives the protein CSVVAGLGTEAFF.

The table lists this clonotype with a few counts. The gene calls are TRBV6-5 and TRBJ2-5, with 9 bases matching TRBD1. The CDR3 totals 15 residues. V gave up 0 bases and J gave up 7 bases; unmatched junction bases: 6. The germline CDR1 and CDR2 sequences are MNHEY and SVGAGI. This CDR3 reads CASSYSGTGMGTQYF. The CDR3 DNA reads TGTGCCAGCAGTTACTCAGGGACAGGGATGGGGACCCAGTACTTC.

On this clonotype itself: A much larger clone is a single base away; this may be a read error. The V and J genes are TRBV10-3 and TRBJ2-5; no reliable D call. Germline CDR1 and CDR2: ENHRY and SYGVKD. The CDR3 is made up of 13 amino acids. CDR3 loop: CAITAGLQDTQYF. In DNA form, the CDR3 reads TGTGCCATCACGGCCGGGCTTCAAGATACCCAGTACTTC.

This chain connects TRBV6-1 to TRBJ2-7, with 10 bases fitting TRBD1. The V gene's germline CDR1 is MNHNS and CDR2 SASEGT. The CDR3 has 19 residues. After removal of 7 bases from V and 0 bases from J, the junction contained 18 bases not matched to a gene. CDR3 bases: TGTGCCAGCACCCCAGTCCCGGGACAGGGGTACAGGAGCTCCTACGAGCAGTACTTC. It codes for CASTPVPGQGYRSSYEQYF.

The chain combines TRBV25-1 with TRBJ1-1; 7 nucleotides match TRBD1. CDR3 length: 15 residues. Germline CDR1 is MGHDK and CDR2 is SYGVNS. Germline trimming cut 3 bases from V and 1 base from J; bases unmatched to any gene: 5. The CDR3 here is CASSDWGTANTEAFF. The CDR3 nucleotides are TGTGCCAGCAGTGATTGGGGGACAGCGAACACTGAAGCTTTCTTT.

The genes are TRBV14 and TRBJ2-3; TRBD1 might be the D (6 bases). The V gene's germline CDR1 is SGHDN and CDR2 FVKESK. CDR3 size: 14 residues. Trimming took 4 bases from V and 5 from J, leaving 13 bases between them. CDR3 sequence (DNA): TGTGCCAGCAGCCGCCCAGGGGCGAAAGATACGCAGTATTTT. Translated, it gives CASSRPGAKDTQYF.

V usage is TRBV20-1 and J usage is TRBJ1-1; unclear D gene. There are 10 residues in the CDR3. Germline V CDR1 and CDR2: DFQATT, SNEGSKA (reference sequence). V lost 6 bases, J lost 9 bases, and 11 bases lay in between. CDR3 residues: CSAGGSQAFF. CDR3 nucleotides: TGCAGTGCCGGAGGTTCACAAGCTTTCTTT.

The V and J genes are TRBV7-8 and TRBJ2-3; D is perhaps TRBD1 or TRBD2 (6 bases each). The CDR3 consists of 15 residues. With 2 bases removed from V and 2 bases from J, the gap between germline ends came to 11 bases. From germline, CDR1 is SGHVS and CDR2 FQNEAQ. The CDR3, as DNA: TGTGCCAGCAGCTTAAGGGGGGTGGCCACAGATACGCAGTATTTT. This sequence encodes CASSLRGVATDTQYF.

The chain links TRBV6-5 to TRBJ1-2, with D possibly being TRBD1 (5 bases). V lost 0 bases and J lost 7, with 24 bases in between. Germline V gene lookup returns CDR1 MNHEY and CDR2 SVGAGI. This CDR3 region has 18 residues. CDR3 loop: CASSYSGGLGLMSRGYTF. The CDR3 coding sequence is TGTGCCAGCAGTTACTCGGGGGGACTGGGACTTATGTCGCGTGGCTACACCTTC.

This clonotype was detected only a few times. DNA of the CDR3: TGCAGTGCCAAAAAACCAGGGGGAGTTGCCTACGAGCAGTACTTC. This sequence encodes CSAKKPGGVAYEQYF. The genes are TRBV20-1 and TRBJ2-7; TRBD1 agrees at 7 bases. After removal of 6 bases from V and 2 bases from J, the junction contained 13 bases not matched to a gene. The CDR3 extends over 15 amino acids. CDR1 is DFQATT, CDR2 SNEGSKA, per germline (reference sequence).

A note on this clonotype: One base away lies a much larger clone, so this may be a sequencing read error. The chain has TRBV24-1 and TRBJ2-5, with 12 nucleotides matching TRBD1. The CDR3 consists of 16 residues. Germline V gene data show CDR1 as KGHDR and CDR2 as SFDVKD. V lost 6 bases, J lost 11 bases, and 15 bases stayed unmatched. This CDR3 is CATSPGQGAQGNEQYF. The CDR3 coding sequence is TGTGCCACCAGTCCGGGACAGGGGGCTCAGGGGAATGAGCAGTACTTC.

On this clonotype itself: The missing conserved phenylalanine or tryptophan at the end of this CDR3 makes a read error likely. The chain has TRBV11-3 and TRBJ2-1; D gene unclear. The germline V gene has CDR1 SGHNT and CDR2 YENEEA. The CDR3 has 15 amino acids. Trimming took off 1 base at V and 4 bases at J, with 11 bases between the two ends. The CDR3 loop reads CASSLATGKYNEQFL. CDR3 DNA: TGTGCCAGCAGCTTAGCGACTGGCAAATACAATGAGCAGTTCTTG.

Details on this clonotype: At one boundary the junction diverges from the germline segment, which might be a read error. The V and J genes are TRBV4-1 and TRBJ2-7; D remains unclear. Germline V CDR1 and CDR2: MGHRA, YSYEKL. This CDR3 spans 15 amino acids. CDR3 region: CASSQDFAETYERYF. As DNA, the CDR3 is TGCGCCAGCAGCCAAGACTTCGCGGAGACCTACGAGCGGTACTTC.

The rearrangement joins TRBV12-3 or TRBV12-4 to TRBJ2-5; D unclear. The DNA end is more similar to TRBJ2-7, so the J call may be wrong. The CDR3 sequence is 13 residues long. The CDR3 bases are TGTGCCAGCAGTTTCGGTCAGATATACGAGCAGTACTTC. Its protein product is CASSFGQIYEQYF.